These 11 T cell receptor beta chains came from one sample sequenced in a study of cytomegalovirus exposure and HLA in healthy donors. This PCR relied on a set of 60 Vbeta primers and 13 Jbeta primers. Generated by immunoSEQ multiplex PCR, the TCRdb table keeps only in-frame clones and is missing some. The sample lists around 190,000 clones; 70% to 75% were seen once. What was sequenced was PBMCs. The receptors were gathered from a woman aged 30 to 39 in good health and CMV-seropositive.

V is TRBV4-2 and J is TRBJ2-1, with 10 bases fitting TRBD2. The CDR3 consists of 16 residues. V was pared by 0 bases and J by 2 bases, with 1 base of the junction left unmatched. In germline, CDR1 is LGHNA, CDR2 YNFKEQ. In DNA, the CDR3 is TGTGCCAGCAGCCAAGATCTAGCGGGGGCCTACAATGAGCAGTTCTTC. This codes for CASSQDLAGAYNEQFF.

The genes are TRBV5-5 and TRBJ2-1; 7 bases line up with TRBD2. V gave up 4 bases and J gave up 5 bases; unmatched junction bases: 15. Germline-derived CDR1 and CDR2 are SGHKS and YYEKEE (reference sequence). CDR3 length: 17 amino acids. CDR3 sequence: CASSPPGGSGQNNEQFF. The CDR3 DNA reads TGTGCCAGCAGCCCACCCGGGGGGAGCGGGCAAAACAATGAGCAGTTCTTC.

This clone was detected a few times. The V gene is TRBV6-5, the J gene TRBJ2-2; possible D gene TRBD2, 5 bases. The V and J ends lost 6 bases and 7 bases respectively, with 15 bases between them. The CDR3 is 14 amino acids. Germline V CDR1 and CDR2: MNHEY, SVGAGI. The CDR3 sequence is CASRRVRGGGELFF. The CDR3 nucleotides read TGTGCCAGCAGGAGGGTACGAGGAGGCGGGGAGCTGTTTTTT.

V and J are TRBV6-1 and TRBJ2-5; D possibly corresponds to TRBD1 (6 bases). The J call may be wrong; the DNA end is better matched by TRBJ2-7. The CDR3 runs 15 residues. The germline V gene encodes CDR1 MNHNS and CDR2 SASEGT. This chain's CDR3 is CASSVGQHSPYEQYF. The CDR3 nucleotides are TGTGCCAGCAGTGTTGGACAGCATAGCCCCTACGAGCAGTACTTC.

This clone showed up just a few times. V and J are TRBV28 and TRBJ1-2; 8 bases agree with TRBD1. Germline V gives CDR1 MDHEN, CDR2 SYDVKM. The CDR3 runs to 14 residues. The V segment lost 6 bases and the J segment 0 bases; nucleotides outside the gene matches: 3. CDR3 nucleotides: TGTGCCAGCAGGAACAGGGGGGCTAACTATGGCTACACCTTC. Its translation: CASRNRGANYGYTF.

The genes are TRBV7-8 and TRBJ2-7; TRBD1 agrees at 10 bases. The CDR3 has 13 amino acids. Germline V gene data show CDR1 as SGHVS and CDR2 as FQNEAQ. With V trimmed by 5 bases and J by 7 bases, 5 bases remained unmatched. The CDR3 nucleotides read TGTGCCAGCAGCAAAGACAGGGGGCGAGAGCAGTACTTC. Protein sequence: CASSKDRGREQYF.

This clone was recorded only once. This rearrangement joins TRBV2 to TRBJ2-6, with D possibly matching TRBD2 (6 bases). The CDR3 is 15 residues long. V lost 5 bases, J lost 0 bases, and 8 bases lay in between. CDR1 and CDR2 from the germline V gene are SNHLY and FYNNEI. Here the CDR3 reads CASSRDFSGANVLTF. The DNA of the CDR3 is TGTGCCAGCAGTAGGGACTTCTCTGGGGCCAACGTCCTGACTTTC.

The V and J genes are TRBV19 and TRBJ2-7, with TRBD1 matching 10 bases. CDR3 length: 14 residues. Germline CDR1 is LNHDA and CDR2 is SQIVND (reference sequence). V dropped 8 bases and J dropped 5; count of bases not matched to a gene: 9. CDR3 in DNA: TGTGCCAGTCGCCAGACAGGGGGCTTGGACGAGCAGTACTTC. Translation gives CASRQTGGLDEQYF.

The chain joins TRBV6-6 to TRBJ2-7; 11 bases map to TRBD1. CDR1 is MNHNY, CDR2 SVGAGI, per germline (reference sequence). The J segment lost 5 bases and the V segment lost 2 bases, leaving 5 bases of the junction unmatched. The CDR3 extends over 15 amino acids. The CDR3 sequence: CASSYDGQGAHEQYF. The CDR3 DNA is TGTGCCAGCAGTTACGACGGACAGGGGGCCCACGAGCAGTACTTC.

The gene calls are TRBV27 and TRBJ1-6; TRBD1 agrees at 10 bases. This CDR3 is built from 15 residues. Germline V gene data show CDR1 as MNHEY and CDR2 as SMNVEV (reference sequence). The ends lost 2 bases at V and 9 bases at J; junction bases unmatched: 4. DNA of the CDR3: TGTGCCAGCAGTTTAGACAGGGGGCTGGGTTCACCCCTCCACTTT. Amino acids: CASSLDRGLGSPLHF.

This clone was detected only a few times. This chain connects TRBV5-1 to TRBJ2-2; D is possibly TRBD2 (6 bases). Looked up from germline, CDR1 is SGHRS and CDR2 is YFSETQ. Trimming pared 7 bases from V and 0 bases from J, leaving 16 bases between. The CDR3 covers 16 residues. The CDR3 DNA reads TGCGCCAGCGGCCGTTCGGCGGGATCGAACACCGGGGAGCTGTTTTTT. Translating it yields CASGRSAGSNTGELFF.